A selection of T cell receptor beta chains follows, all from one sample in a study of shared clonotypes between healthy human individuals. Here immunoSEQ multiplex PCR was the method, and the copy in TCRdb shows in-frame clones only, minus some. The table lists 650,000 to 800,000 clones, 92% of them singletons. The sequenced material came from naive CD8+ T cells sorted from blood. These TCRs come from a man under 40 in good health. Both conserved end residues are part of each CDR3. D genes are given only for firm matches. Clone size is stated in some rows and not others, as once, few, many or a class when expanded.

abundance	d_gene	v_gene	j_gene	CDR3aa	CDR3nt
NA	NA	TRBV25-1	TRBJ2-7	CASSEPGIYEQYF	TGTGCCAGCAGTGAGCCAGGAATCTACGAGCAGTACTTC
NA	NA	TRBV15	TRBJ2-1	CATSRAQGPYNEQFF	TGTGCCACCAGCAGGGCGCAGGGGCCCTACAATGAGCAGTTCTTC
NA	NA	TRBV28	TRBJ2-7	CASSVRFSGSPYEQYF	TGTGCCAGCAGCGTAAGATTTAGCGGATCTCCCTACGAGCAGTACTTC
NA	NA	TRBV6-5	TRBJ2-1	CASSFQSGREQFF	TGTGCCAGCAGTTTCCAAAGTGGGCGGGAACAGTTCTTC
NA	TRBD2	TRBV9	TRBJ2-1	CASSVAGGPGEQFF	TGTGCCAGCAGCGTGGCGGGAGGGCCTGGTGAGCAGTTCTTC
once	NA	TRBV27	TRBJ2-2	CASSLVTGELFF	TGTGCCAGCAGTTTGGTCACCGGGGAGCTGTTTTTT
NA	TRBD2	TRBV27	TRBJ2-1	CASSSLAGVYNEQFF	TGTGCCAGCAGTTCCTTAGCGGGAGTCTACAATGAGCAGTTCTTC
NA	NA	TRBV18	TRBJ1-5	CASSPSPGVPSNQPQHF	TGTGCCAGCTCACCCAGCCCAGGGGTCCCTAGCAATCAGCCCCAGCATTTT
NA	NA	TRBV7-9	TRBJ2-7	CAIPGTGGGAYF	TGTGCCATCCCAGGCACAGGGGGGGGCGCGTACTTC
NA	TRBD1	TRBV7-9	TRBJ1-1	CASSTRTGGRWTEAFF	TGTGCCAGCAGCACCAGGACAGGGGGCCGTTGGACTGAAGCTTTCTTT
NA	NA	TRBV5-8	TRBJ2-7	CASSLYGDPSYEQYF	TGTGCCAGCAGCTTATACGGGGACCCTTCCTACGAGCAGTACTTC
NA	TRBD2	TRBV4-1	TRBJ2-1	CASSQTGLAGDEQFF	TGCGCCAGCAGCCAGACGGGACTAGCGGGAGATGAGCAGTTCTTC
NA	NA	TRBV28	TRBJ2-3	CASSPQNGEVDTQYF	TGTGCCAGCAGCCCTCAGAACGGGGAGGTAGATACGCAGTATTTT
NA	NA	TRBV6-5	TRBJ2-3	CASSLVGGPTDTQYF	TGTGCCAGCAGCCTGGTGGGTGGGCCCACAGATACGCAGTATTTT
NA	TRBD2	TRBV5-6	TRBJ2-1	CARRNGRLTDEQFF	TGTGCCAGGAGGAACGGGAGGCTTACAGATGAGCAGTTCTTC
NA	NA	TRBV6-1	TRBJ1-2	CASIPWGTVYGYTF	TGTGCCAGCATCCCTTGGGGAACAGTATATGGCTACACCTTC
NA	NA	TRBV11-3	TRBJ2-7	CASSPPSSYEQYF	TGTGCCAGCAGTCCACCTTCCTCCTACGAGCAGTACTTC
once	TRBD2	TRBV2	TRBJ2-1	CASMGGHEQFF	TGTGCCAGCATGGGAGGGCATGAGCAGTTCTTC
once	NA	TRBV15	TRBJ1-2	CATSRRNGDNRGYTF	TGTGCCACCAGCAGAAGAAATGGGGACAATCGTGGCTACACCTTC
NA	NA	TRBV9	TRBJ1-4	CASSAQGRLFF	TGTGCCAGCAGCGCACAGGGAAGGCTGTTTTTT
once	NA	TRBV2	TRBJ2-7	CASSDISAGSYEQYF	TGTGCCAGCAGTGACATCTCTGCAGGGTCCTACGAGCAGTACTTC
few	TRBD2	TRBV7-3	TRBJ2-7	CASSLAGGHSYEQYF	TGTGCCAGCAGCCTAGCGGGAGGCCACTCCTACGAGCAGTACTTC
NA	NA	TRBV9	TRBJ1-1	CASSVGGTEAFF	TGTGCCAGCAGCGTGGGTGGGACTGAAGCTTTCTTT
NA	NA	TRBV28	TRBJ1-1	CASSFGQRTEAFF	TGTGCCAGCAGTTTTGGACAACGGACTGAAGCTTTCTTT
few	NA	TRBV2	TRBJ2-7	CASSPTSYEQYF	TGTGCCAGCAGCCCGACTAGTTACGAGCAGTACTTC
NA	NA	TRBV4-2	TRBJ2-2	CASSHTGTDNTGELFF	TGTGCCAGCAGCCACACCGGGACGGACAACACCGGGGAGCTGTTTTTT
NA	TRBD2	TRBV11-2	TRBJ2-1	CASSLDFDRGLAGYNEQFF	TGTGCCAGCAGCTTAGACTTTGACAGGGGACTAGCGGGATACAATGAGCAGTTCTTC
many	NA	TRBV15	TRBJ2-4	CATSSIVLSKNIQYF	TGTGCCACCAGCAGCATAGTGCTTTCCAAAAACATTCAGTACTTC
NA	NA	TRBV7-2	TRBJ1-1	CASSIDWNTEAFF	TGTGCCAGCAGCATCGACTGGAACACTGAAGCTTTCTTT
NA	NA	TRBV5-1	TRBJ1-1	CASSLAREGLKNTEAFF	TGCGCCAGCAGCTTGGCCAGGGAGGGACTAAAGAACACTGAAGCTTTCTTT
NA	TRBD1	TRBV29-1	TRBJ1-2	CSVVGDRVIYGYTF	TGCAGCGTTGTGGGTGACAGGGTGATCTATGGCTACACCTTC
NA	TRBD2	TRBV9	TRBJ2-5	CASSAGLADFQETQYF	TGTGCCAGCAGCGCAGGACTAGCGGACTTCCAAGAGACCCAGTACTTC
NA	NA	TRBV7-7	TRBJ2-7	CASSSEVGSSYEQYF	TGTGCTAGCAGCTCCGAGGTAGGGAGCTCCTACGAGCAGTACTTC
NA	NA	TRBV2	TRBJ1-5	CASSESVWGRDSNQPQHF	TGTGCCAGCAGTGAATCAGTCTGGGGCAGAGATAGCAATCAGCCCCAGCATTTT
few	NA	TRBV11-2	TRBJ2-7	CASSLVGSSYEQYF	TGTGCCAGCAGCTTAGTAGGGAGCTCCTACGAGCAGTACTTC
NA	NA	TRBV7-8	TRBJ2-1	CASSVMRPPSYNEQFF	TGTGCCAGCAGCGTGATGAGGCCTCCCTCCTACAATGAGCAGTTCTTC
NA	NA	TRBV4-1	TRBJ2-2	CASSRTEGVGTNTGELFF	TGCGCCAGCAGCCGCACCGAGGGGGTCGGCACGAACACCGGGGAGCTGTTTTTT